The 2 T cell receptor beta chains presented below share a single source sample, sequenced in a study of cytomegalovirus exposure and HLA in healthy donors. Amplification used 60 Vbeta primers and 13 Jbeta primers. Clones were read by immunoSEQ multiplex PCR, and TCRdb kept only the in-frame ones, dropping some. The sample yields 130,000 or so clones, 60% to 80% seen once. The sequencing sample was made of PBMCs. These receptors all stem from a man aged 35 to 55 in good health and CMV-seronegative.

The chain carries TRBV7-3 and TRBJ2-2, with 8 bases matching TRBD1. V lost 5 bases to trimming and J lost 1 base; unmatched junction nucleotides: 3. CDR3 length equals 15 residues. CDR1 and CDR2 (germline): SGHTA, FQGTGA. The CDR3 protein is CASSTDRGNTGELFF. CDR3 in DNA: TGTGCCAGCAGCACCGACAGGGGGAACACCGGGGAGCTGTTTTTT.

The CDR3 loop reads CASSLGQGVHTEAFF. The CDR3 region has the DNA TGTGCCAGCAGCTTAGGACAGGGAGTTCACACTGAAGCTTTCTTT. The chain joins TRBV7-9 to TRBJ1-1; 7 bases line up with TRBD1. The CDR3 totals 15 residues. Germline V CDR1 and CDR2: SEHNR, FQNEAQ (reference sequence). Trimming at V came to 1 base and at J to 3 bases, leaving 5 bases not matched to a gene. The full variable domain, rest sourced from reference TRBV7-9 and TRBJ1-1, is DTGVSQNPRHKITKRGQNVTFRCDPISEHNRLYWYRQTLGQGPEFLTYFQNEAQLEKSRLLSDRFSAERPKGSFSTLEIQRTEQGDSAMYLCASSLGQGVHTEAFFGQGTRLTVV.